Following are 13 T cell receptor beta chains from one sample sequenced in a study of regulatory T cells in long-lasting Graves disease. As for time point: newly diagnosed GD, antithyroid drugs for less than 3 months. Following extraction of RNA from PBMCs, that RNA was used to make the TCR library. Construction of TCR beta libraries relied on iRepertoire HTBI primers and on Arm-PCR targeting CDR3 regions. TCRdb re-derived calls from the multiplex PCR reads in MiXCR, one entry per CDR3 protein. The sample consists of 450,000 to 700,000 distinct CDR3 sequences, roughly 13% of them appearing once. The data were also submitted as part of a second study, on T cells in Graves' hyperthyroidism and ophthalmopathy.

Material: peripheral blood mononuclear cells (PBMCs), obtained at new diagnosis, from a patient treated with antithyroid drugs. These receptors were taken from a man between 25 and 39 years old with Graves disease.

This clonotype has a count of ten or more. The chain links TRBV29-1 to TRBJ2-3, with 7 positions matching TRBD1. The CDR3 is 14 residues long. In germline, CDR1 is SQVTM, CDR2 ANQGSEA. The ends lost 7 bases at V and 6 bases at J; junction bases unmatched: 13. In DNA, the CDR3 is TGCAGCGCCCCCGACAGGGCCCCAGGGGATACGCAGTATTTT. Its translation is CSAPDRAPGDTQYF.

The genes are TRBV27 and TRBJ1-6; weak D call: TRBD1 (6 bases). V was shortened by 2 bases and J by 1 base, with 18 bases between the two germline ends. This CDR3 contains 19 residues. Germline V gene data show CDR1 as MNHEY and CDR2 as SMNVEV (reference sequence). The CDR3 nucleotides read TGTGCCAGCAGTTTAGGCCCAGGGGTTCCGGGTTCCTATAATTCACCCCTCCACTTT. This encodes CASSLGPGVPGSYNSPLHF.

This clonotype was counted many times. The J gene is TRBJ2-3, the V gene TRBV5-1, with TRBD2 matching 7 bases. The CDR3 is 16 amino acids. The germline V gene encodes CDR1 SGHRS and CDR2 YFSETQ. J was trimmed by 1 base and V by 0 bases; bases with no gene match: 5. CDR3 sequence: CASSLETSLGTDTQYF. As DNA, the CDR3 is TGCGCCAGCAGCTTGGAGACTAGCTTAGGCACAGATACGCAGTATTTT.

In this sample, this clonotype turned up many times. The gene calls are TRBV4-1 and TRBJ1-1; the D is unclear. V gave up 0 bases and J gave up 9 bases, with 11 bases separating them. Germline V gives CDR1 MGHRA, CDR2 YSYEKL. This CDR3 spans 13 amino acids. For the CDR3, the DNA is TGCGCCAGCAGCCAAGAAGCCGGGAAAAAAGCTTTCTTT. Translation gives CASSQEAGKKAFF.

V is TRBV11-1 and J is TRBJ2-1; 10 bases line up with TRBD2. V gave up 5 bases and J gave up 8 bases; unmatched junction bases: 9. CDR3 length: 15 residues. The germline gives CDR1 SGHAT, CDR2 FQDESV (reference sequence). This CDR3 is CASSPLAGVGYEQFF. CDR3 bases: TGTGCCAGCAGCCCCCTAGCGGGAGTTGGGTATGAGCAGTTCTTC.

This clonotype was recorded a few times. V usage is TRBV5-5 and J usage is TRBJ1-1; D remains unclear. V was shortened by 1 base and J by 1 base, with 17 bases between the two germline ends. The V gene's germline CDR1 is SGHKS and CDR2 YYEKEE (reference sequence). The CDR3 sequence is 17 residues long. CDR3 nucleotide sequence: TGTGCCAGCAGCTTGTGGCCAGAAAGATTGGGGAACACTGAAGCTTTCTTT. Translated: CASSLWPERLGNTEAFF.

This clonotype was detected many times. The rearrangement joins TRBV30 to TRBJ2-2; D call uncertain. Germline V gene lookup returns CDR1 GTSNPN and CDR2 SVGIG (reference sequence). The V and J ends lost 4 bases and 4 bases respectively, with 7 bases between them. This CDR3 contains 12 residues. As DNA, the CDR3 is TGTGCCTGGACCAGCGCCACCGGGGAGCTGTTTTTT. It yields the protein CAWTSATGELFF.

CDR3 residues: CSASAGAGDTQYF. DNA of the CDR3: TGCAGCGCTTCAGCGGGAGCGGGGGATACGCAGTATTTT. The V and J genes are TRBV29-1 and TRBJ2-3; 8 bases are a match to TRBD2. The CDR3 is 13 residues long. J gave up 6 bases and V 7 bases, and 9 bases lay outside the gene matches. Germline CDR1 reads SQVTM; CDR2 reads ANQGSEA.

This clonotype was counted between two and nine times. The V call is TRBV9, the J call TRBJ1-2; unclear D gene. The CDR3 runs 14 residues. V dropped 4 bases and J dropped 0 bases, with 10 bases sitting between them. Looked up from germline, CDR1 is SGDLS and CDR2 is YYNGEE. For the CDR3, the DNA is TGTGCCAGCAGCCCGGACGTCTCTAACTATGGCTACACCTTC. Translating gives CASSPDVSNYGYTF.

This clonotype was observed many times. The chain carries TRBV24-1 and TRBJ1-1, with D unclear. CDR1 and CDR2 (germline): KGHDR, SFDVKD. Trimming left V 9 bases short and J 1 base short, with 11 bases between. The CDR3 spans 13 residues. CDR3 DNA sequence: TGTGCCACCTTGGCGGAAGGGAACACTGAAGCTTTCTTT. Protein: CATLAEGNTEAFF.

This clonotype has at least ten counts. The chain carries TRBV29-1 and TRBJ1-2; a weak D match, TRBD1 (5 bases). The CDR3 sequence is 11 residues long. Germline V lookup: CDR1 SQVTM, CDR2 ANQGSEA. V was clipped by 5 bases and J by 8 bases, with 12 bases between them. The DNA for the CDR3 is TGCAGCGTTCAGGGACCGGAAGGCTACACCTTC. Amino acids: CSVQGPEGYTF.

The rearrangement links TRBV19 to TRBJ2-1; D call uncertain. Trimming removed 7 bases from V and 3 bases from J, with 16 bases in between. Germline V gene data show CDR1 as LNHDA and CDR2 as SQIVND (reference sequence). The CDR3 totals 15 residues. CDR3 residues: CASTPRRSDYNEQFF. The CDR3, as DNA: TGTGCCAGTACCCCGCGGCGGAGTGACTACAATGAGCAGTTCTTC.

At least ten counts were recorded for this clonotype. This sequence joins TRBV20-1 and TRBJ2-7; D tentatively fits TRBD1 or TRBD2 (5 bases each). Germline CDR1 DFQATT, CDR2 SNEGSKA (reference sequence). This CDR3 comprises 14 residues. Deletions cut 6 bases from V and 3 bases from J, with 18 bases between. The CDR3, as DNA: TGCAGTGCATTGAGGGGCGGTGTATTCTACGAGCAGTACTTC. Translation gives CSALRGGVFYEQYF.